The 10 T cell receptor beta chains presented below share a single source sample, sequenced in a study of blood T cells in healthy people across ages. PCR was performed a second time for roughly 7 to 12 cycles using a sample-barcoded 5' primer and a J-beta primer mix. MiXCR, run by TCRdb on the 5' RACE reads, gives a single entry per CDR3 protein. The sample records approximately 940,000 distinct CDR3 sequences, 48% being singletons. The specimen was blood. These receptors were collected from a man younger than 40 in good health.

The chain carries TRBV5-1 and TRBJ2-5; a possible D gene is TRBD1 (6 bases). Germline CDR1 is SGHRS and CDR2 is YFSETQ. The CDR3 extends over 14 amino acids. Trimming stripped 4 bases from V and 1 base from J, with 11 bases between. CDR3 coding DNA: TGCGCCAGCAGCACGGACAGCTTCCAAGAGACCCAGTACTTC. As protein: CASSTDSFQETQYF. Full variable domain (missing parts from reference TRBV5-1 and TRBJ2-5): KAGVTQTPRYLIKTRGQQVTLSCSPISGHRSVSWYQQTPGQGLQFLFEYFSETQRNKGNFPGRFSGRQFSNSRSEMNVSTLELGDSALYLCASSTDSFQETQYFGPGTRLLVL.

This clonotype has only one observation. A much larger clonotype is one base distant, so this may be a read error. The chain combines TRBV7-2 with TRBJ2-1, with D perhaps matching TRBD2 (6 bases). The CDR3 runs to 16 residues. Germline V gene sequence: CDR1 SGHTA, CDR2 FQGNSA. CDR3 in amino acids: CASSLIRGSSYNGQFF. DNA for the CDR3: TGTGCCAGCAGCTTAATTCGGGGGAGCTCCTACAATGGGCAGTTCTTC.

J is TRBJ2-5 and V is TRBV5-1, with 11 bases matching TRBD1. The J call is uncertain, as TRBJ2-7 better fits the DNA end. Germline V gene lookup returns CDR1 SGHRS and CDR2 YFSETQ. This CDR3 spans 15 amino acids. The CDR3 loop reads CASSADGDRGNEQYF. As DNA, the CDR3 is TGCGCCAGCAGCGCGGACGGGGACAGGGGGAACGAGCAGTACTTC.

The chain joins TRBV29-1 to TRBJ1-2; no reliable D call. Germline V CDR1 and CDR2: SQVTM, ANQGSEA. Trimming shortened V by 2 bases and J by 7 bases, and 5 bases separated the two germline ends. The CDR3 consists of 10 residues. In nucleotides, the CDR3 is TGCAGCGTTGAAAGATCTGGCTACACCTTC. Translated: CSVERSGYTF.

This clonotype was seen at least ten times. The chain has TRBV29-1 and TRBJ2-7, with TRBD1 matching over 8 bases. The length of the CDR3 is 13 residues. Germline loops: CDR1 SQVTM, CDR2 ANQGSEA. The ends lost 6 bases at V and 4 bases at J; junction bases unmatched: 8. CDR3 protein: CSVTTDRGYEQYF. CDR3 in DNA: TGCAGCGTGACCACCGACAGGGGATACGAGCAGTACTTC.

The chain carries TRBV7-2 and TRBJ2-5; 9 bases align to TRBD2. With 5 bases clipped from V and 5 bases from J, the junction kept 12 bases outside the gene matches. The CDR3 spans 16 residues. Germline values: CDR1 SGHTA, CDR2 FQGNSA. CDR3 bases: TGTGCCAGCAGCCAGAGCCGAGCGGGGGGCCGGGAGACCCAGTACTTC. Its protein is CASSQSRAGGRETQYF.

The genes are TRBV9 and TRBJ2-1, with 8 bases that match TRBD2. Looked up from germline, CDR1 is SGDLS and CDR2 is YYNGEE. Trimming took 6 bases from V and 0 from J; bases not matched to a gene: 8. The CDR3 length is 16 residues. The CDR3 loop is CASTRRAGGSYNEQFF. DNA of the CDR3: TGTGCCAGCACCAGAAGGGCGGGGGGCTCCTACAATGAGCAGTTCTTC. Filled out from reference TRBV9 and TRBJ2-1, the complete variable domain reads DSGVTQTPKHLITATGQRVTLRCSPRSGDLSVYWYQQSLDQGLQFLIQYYNGEERAKGNILERFSAQQFPDLHSELNLSSLELGDSALYFCASTRRAGGSYNEQFFGPGTRLTVL.

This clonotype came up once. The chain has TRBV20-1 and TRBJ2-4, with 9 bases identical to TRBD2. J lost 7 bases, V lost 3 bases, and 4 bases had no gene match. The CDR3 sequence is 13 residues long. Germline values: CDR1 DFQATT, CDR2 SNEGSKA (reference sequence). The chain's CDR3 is CSARPRGGNIQYF. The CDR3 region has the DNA TGCAGTGCTAGGCCGCGGGGGGGGAACATTCAGTACTTC.

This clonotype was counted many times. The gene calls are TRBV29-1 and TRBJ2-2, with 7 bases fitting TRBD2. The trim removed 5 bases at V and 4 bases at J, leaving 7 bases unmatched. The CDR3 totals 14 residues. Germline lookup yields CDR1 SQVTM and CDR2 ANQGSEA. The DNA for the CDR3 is TGCAGCGTTCGCCCTAGCGGACTCACCGGGGAGCTGTTTTTT. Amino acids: CSVRPSGLTGELFF.

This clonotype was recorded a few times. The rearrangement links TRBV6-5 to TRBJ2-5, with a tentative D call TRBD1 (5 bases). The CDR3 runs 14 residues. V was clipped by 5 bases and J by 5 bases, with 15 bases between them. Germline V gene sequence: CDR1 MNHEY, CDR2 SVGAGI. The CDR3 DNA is TGTGCCAGCAGTCGCGACAGTCGAGTGGAGACCCAGTACTTC. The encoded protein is CASSRDSRVETQYF.